This TCR beta chain was sequenced during a study of blood T cell repertoires in COVID-19. TCRdb's table, derived via immunoSEQ multiplex PCR, lists solely in-frame clones and lacks some. The sample includes just over 80,000 clones, about four fifths of them seen just once. Germline V gene data show CDR1 as SGDLS and CDR2 as YYNGEE. The CDR3 totals 16 residues. V dropped 4 bases and J dropped 1; count of bases not matched to a gene: 7. The chain has TRBV9 and TRBJ2-2, with 7 bases lining up with TRBD1. Sequencing input: peripheral blood. The receptor was isolated from an elderly man with acute or convalescent COVID-19. The CDR3: CASSPQGPRNTGELFF. CDR3 nucleotides: TGTGCCAGCAGCCCACAGGGGCCTAGGAACACCGGGGAGCTGTTTTTT.